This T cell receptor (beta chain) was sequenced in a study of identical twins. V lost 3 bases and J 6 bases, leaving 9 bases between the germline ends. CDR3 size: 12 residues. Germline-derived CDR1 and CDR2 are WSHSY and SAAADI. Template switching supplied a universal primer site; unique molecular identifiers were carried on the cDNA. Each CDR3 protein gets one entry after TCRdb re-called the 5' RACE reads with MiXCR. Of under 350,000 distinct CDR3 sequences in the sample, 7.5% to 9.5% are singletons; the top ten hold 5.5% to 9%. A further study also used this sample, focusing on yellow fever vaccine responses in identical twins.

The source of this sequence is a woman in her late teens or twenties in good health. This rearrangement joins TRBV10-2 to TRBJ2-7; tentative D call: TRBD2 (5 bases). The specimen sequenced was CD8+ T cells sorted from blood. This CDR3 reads CASSDGLPEQYF. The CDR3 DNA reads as TGCGCCAGCAGTGATGGACTTCCCGAGCAGTACTTC.